The 8 T cell receptor beta chains below come from one sample, sequenced in a study of control samples from healthy donors and cancer patients. TCRdb's copy holds only in-frame clones and misses some; the assay was immunoSEQ multiplex PCR. The sample has roughly 89,000 clones, roughly 91% seen once. The sample taken for sequencing was blood. The source is a middle-aged man in good health.

The rearrangement joins TRBV11-2 to TRBJ1-4; no clear D gene. The CDR3 loop spans 13 amino acids. Trimming stripped 5 bases from V and 5 bases from J, with 9 bases between. Germline V gives CDR1 SGHAT, CDR2 FQNNGV. CDR3 sequence (DNA): TGTGCCAGCAGCCTCCTATTCAATGAAAAACTGTTTTTT. As protein: CASSLLFNEKLFF.

The V and J genes are TRBV6-1 and TRBJ2-5, with D perhaps matching TRBD2 (5 bases). There are 15 residues in the CDR3. CDR1 is MNHNS and CDR2 is SASEGT in the germline V gene. V was cut by 3 bases and J by 1 base, with 12 bases left in between. Here the CDR3 reads CASSEWQRTQETQYF. The CDR3 DNA reads TGTGCCAGCAGTGAGTGGCAGCGGACCCAAGAGACCCAGTACTTC.

The CDR3 is CASSEWVRGEKLFF. In nucleotides, the CDR3 is TGTGCCAGCAGTGAGTGGGTGAGGGGTGAAAAACTGTTTTTT. The rearrangement uses TRBV6-4 and TRBJ1-4; the D gene is possibly TRBD1 (5 bases). Trimming took 3 bases from V and 7 from J, leaving 12 bases between them. Per germline, CDR1 MRHNA and CDR2 SNTAGT. The CDR3 spans 14 residues.

J is TRBJ2-3 and V is TRBV30; no reliable D call. CDR3 length equals 12 residues. V dropped 5 bases and J dropped 2 bases, with 8 bases sitting between them. In germline, CDR1 is GTSNPN, CDR2 SVGIG (reference sequence). The CDR3 loop is CAWAPNTDTQYF. CDR3 DNA: TGTGCCTGGGCCCCCAACACAGATACGCAGTATTTT. The full variable domain, with the rest looked up from reference TRBV30 and TRBJ2-3, is SQTIHQWPATLVQPVGSPLSLECTVEGTSNPNLYWYRQAAGRGLQLLFYSVGIGQISSEVPQNLSASRPQDRQFILSSKKLLLSDSGFYLCAWAPNTDTQYFGPGTRLTVL.

The chain links TRBV24-1 to TRBJ2-1; D ambiguous. This CDR3 is 13 amino acids long. Germline CDR1 and CDR2: KGHDR and SFDVKD. V gave up 6 bases and J gave up 3 bases, with 8 bases separating them. CDR3 residues: CATSPPGYNEQFF. In DNA, the CDR3 is TGTGCCACCAGTCCTCCAGGCTACAATGAGCAGTTCTTC.

The CDR3 DNA follows: TGTGCCAGCAGCTCGGGACAGGGGGAAACTGAAGCTTTCTTT. Amino acid sequence: CASSSGQGETEAFF. J is TRBJ1-1 and V is TRBV7-2; 11 bases match TRBD1. V lost 4 bases, J lost 5 bases, and 3 bases stayed unmatched. CDR3 length: 14 amino acids. Germline assignment: CDR1 SGHTA and CDR2 FQGNSA. Filled out from reference TRBV7-2 and TRBJ1-1, the complete variable domain reads GAGVSQSPSNKVTEKGKDVELRCDPISGHTALYWYRQSLGQGLEFLIYFQGNSAPDKSGLPSDRFSAERTGGSVSTLTIQRTQQEDSAVYLCASSSGQGETEAFFGQGTRLTVV.

CDR3 in amino acids: CASSPDSPSNTGELFF. CDR3 bases: TGTGCCAGCAGCCCCGATTCTCCCTCGAACACCGGGGAGCTGTTTTTT. V usage is TRBV13 and J usage is TRBJ2-2; D unresolved. With 5 bases removed from V and 0 bases from J, the gap between germline ends came to 13 bases. The CDR3 consists of 16 residues. Looked up from germline, CDR1 is PRHDT and CDR2 is FYEKMQ (reference sequence). Full variable domain (missing parts from reference TRBV13 and TRBJ2-2): AAGVIQSPRHLIKEKRETATLKCYPIPRHDTVYWYQQGPGQDPQFLISFYEKMQSDKGSIPDRFSAQQFSDYHSELNMSSLELGDSALYFCASSPDSPSNTGELFFGEGSRLTVL.

The gene calls are TRBV9 and TRBJ1-6; 7 bases fit TRBD1. J was trimmed by 5 bases and V by 0 bases; bases with no gene match: 2. The germline V gene encodes CDR1 SGDLS and CDR2 YYNGEE. The CDR3 spans 15 residues. This CDR3 reads CASSVAGTDNSPLHF. CDR3 bases: TGTGCCAGCAGCGTAGCCGGGACAGATAATTCACCCCTCCACTTT.